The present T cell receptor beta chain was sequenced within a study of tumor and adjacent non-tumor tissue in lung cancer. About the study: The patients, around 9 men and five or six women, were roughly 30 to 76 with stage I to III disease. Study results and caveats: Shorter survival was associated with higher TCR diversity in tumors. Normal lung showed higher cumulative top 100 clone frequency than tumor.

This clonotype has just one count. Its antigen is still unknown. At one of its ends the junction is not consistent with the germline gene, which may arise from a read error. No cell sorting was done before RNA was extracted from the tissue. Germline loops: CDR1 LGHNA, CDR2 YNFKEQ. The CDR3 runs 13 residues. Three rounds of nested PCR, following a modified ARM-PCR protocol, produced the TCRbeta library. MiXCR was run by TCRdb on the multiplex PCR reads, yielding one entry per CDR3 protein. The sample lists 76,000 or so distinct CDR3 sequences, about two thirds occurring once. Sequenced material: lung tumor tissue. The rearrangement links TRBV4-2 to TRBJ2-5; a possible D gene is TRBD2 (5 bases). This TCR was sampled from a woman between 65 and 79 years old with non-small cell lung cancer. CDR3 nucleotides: TGTGCCAGCAGCAGGGAGACCCAAGATACCCAGTACTTC. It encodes CASSRETQDTQYF.